The present T cell receptor (beta chain) was sequenced within a study of OX40 agonist ivuxolimab in advanced cancers. Germline CDR1 reads SEHNR; CDR2 reads FQNEAQ (reference sequence). Between the trimmed V and J ends, which lost 5 bases and 5 bases, there was a span of 10 bases. CDR3 length equals 13 residues. Some clones are missing from TCRdb's copy, which holds only in-frame ones; the method was immunoSEQ multiplex PCR. The table shows tens of thousands of clones, with roughly nine tenths occurring only once. This sample comprised CD4+ or CD8+ T cells sorted from blood, obtained in a trial of the OX40 agonist ivuxolimab. V gene TRBV7-9 combines with J gene TRBJ2-1, with D perhaps matching TRBD2 (6 bases). The origin of this receptor is an adult with an advanced solid tumor such as melanoma, head and neck, liver or kidney cancer. Here the CDR3 reads CASSGLSNNEQFF. CDR3 nucleotide sequence: TGTGCCAGCAGCGGACTATCCAACAATGAGCAGTTCTTC.